This T cell receptor beta chain derives from a study of radiation and T cells in renal cell carcinoma. Study conclusions and caveats: Without pretreatment biopsies, baseline tumor clonotype presence was undetermined.

A note on this clone: The antigen is undetermined.

Time point here: blood 2 weeks post-SBRT. The treatment is: 15 Gy SBRT to primary tumor, nephrectomy 4 weeks later. Losses at the gene ends were 1 base for V and 4 bases for J; bases not matched to a gene: 11. This CDR3 region has 18 residues. Germline values: CDR1 SGHAT, CDR2 FQNNGV. Libraries were prepared by immunoSEQ multiplex PCR; TCRdb keeps only in-frame clonotypes and omits some of them. The profile shows some 130,000 clones, 85% to 90% of them singletons. This specimen was blood, taken from a patient whose treatment included radiotherapy and nephrectomy. The receptor comes from a woman in her seventies with renal cell carcinoma. J is TRBJ2-5 and V is TRBV11-2; 11 bases agree with TRBD2. CDR3 sequence: CASSLGVGSGGAGETQYF. CDR3 DNA sequence: TGTGCCAGCAGCTTAGGGGTTGGTAGCGGGGGGGCCGGAGAGACCCAGTACTTC.